Listed here are 9 T cell receptor beta chains from one sample, sequenced in a study of cytomegalovirus exposure and HLA in healthy donors. Researchers ran the PCR with 60 Vbeta and 13 Jbeta primers. The data were produced by immunoSEQ multiplex PCR, yet TCRdb's version contains in-frame clones alone and is incomplete. The table includes roughly 100,000 clones, around 80% detected once. Source material: PBMCs. The source of these receptors is a male donor in good health and CMV-seronegative.

The J gene is TRBJ1-4, the V gene TRBV7-8; D is uncertain. Trimming cost V 6 bases and J 0 bases, with 8 bases left between them. Germline V gene lookup returns CDR1 SGHVS and CDR2 FQNEAQ. This CDR3 has 14 residues. The CDR3 nucleotides are TGTGCCAGCAGTTCACAGCCAACTAATGAAAAACTGTTTTTT. It translates to CASSSQPTNEKLFF. Complete variable domain (other parts from reference TRBV7-8 and TRBJ1-4): GAGVSQSPRYKVAKRGQDVALRCDPISGHVSLFWYQQALGQGPEFLTYFQNEAQLDKSGLPSDRFFAERPEGSVSTLKIQRTQQEDSAVYLCASSSQPTNEKLFFGSGTQLSVL.

This sequence joins TRBV5-1 and TRBJ2-7, with 9 bases that match TRBD2. CDR1 and CDR2 from the germline V gene are SGHRS and YFSETQ. There are 17 residues in the CDR3. With V trimmed by 0 bases and J by 0 bases, 7 bases remained unmatched. CDR3 amino acids: CASSLELAGHPSYEQYF. The DNA of the CDR3 is TGCGCCAGCAGCTTGGAGCTAGCGGGGCATCCCTCCTACGAGCAGTACTTC.

V gene TRBV10-3 combines with J gene TRBJ2-2; TRBD1 might be the D (6 bases). CDR1 is ENHRY and CDR2 is SYGVKD in the germline V gene. This CDR3 is built from 14 residues. V gave up 9 bases and J gave up 2 bases, with 13 bases separating them. Here the CDR3 DNA reads TGTGCCATTACCGGGACAAGTAACACCGGGGAGCTGTTTTTT. It codes for CAITGTSNTGELFF.

The chain recombines TRBV7-9 with TRBJ2-7; perhaps TRBD1 as D (6 bases). Trimming left V 2 bases short and J 10 bases short, with 15 bases between. This CDR3 region has 13 residues. In germline, CDR1 is SEHNR, CDR2 FQNEAQ (reference sequence). In DNA, the CDR3 is TGTGCCAGCAGCTTACCCCACAGGGTTGAACAGTACTTC. It specifies CASSLPHRVEQYF.

This rearrangement joins TRBV6-1 to TRBJ2-3, with D possibly TRBD1 on 6 matching bases. Trimming took 7 bases from V and 0 from J, leaving 11 bases between them. Germline V lookup: CDR1 MNHNS, CDR2 SASEGT. The CDR3 is made up of 14 amino acids. As DNA, the CDR3 is TGTGCCAGCAAAAGGGACACTAGCACAGATACGCAGTATTTT. Residues: CASKRDTSTDTQYF.

V usage is TRBV27 and J usage is TRBJ1-1; the D gene is possibly TRBD1 (6 bases). The ends were cut back, 1 base at V and 1 base at J, with 10 bases in the middle. This CDR3 spans 15 amino acids. Germline V gene sequence: CDR1 MNHEY, CDR2 SMNVEV (reference sequence). The CDR3 protein is CASSLYRVRNTEAFF. CDR3 DNA sequence: TGTGCCAGCAGTTTATACAGGGTGCGGAACACTGAAGCTTTCTTT.

The chain has TRBV4-3 and TRBJ1-6; unclear D gene. The V end was cut by 0 bases, the J end by 8 bases, with 8 bases between. Germline CDR1 reads LGHNA; CDR2 reads YSLEER. The CDR3 extends over 14 amino acids. CDR3 bases: TGCGCCAGCAGCCAAGATGCCAGTTATTCACCCCTCCACTTT. Translation: CASSQDASYSPLHF.

The chain employs TRBV27 and TRBJ2-7; no clear D. CDR1 MNHEY and CDR2 SMNVEV come from the germline V gene (reference sequence). Trimming took 3 bases from V and 5 from J, leaving 5 bases between them. The length of the CDR3 is 11 residues. The CDR3 is CASSFGHEQYF. The CDR3 DNA reads TGTGCCAGCAGTTTTGGCCACGAGCAGTACTTC.

The table lists this clone with a few counts. The rearrangement links TRBV6-1 to TRBJ2-7; 9 nucleotides match TRBD2. The V and J ends lost 5 bases and 5 bases, in that order; junction bases with no gene match: 10. This CDR3 spans 15 amino acids. Germline CDR1 reads MNHNS; CDR2 reads SASEGT. In DNA, the CDR3 is TGTGCCAGCAGTTCCCCTCGAGCGGGAGGTAACGAGCAGTACTTC. Encoded protein: CASSSPRAGGNEQYF.